The 22 T cell receptor beta chains presented below share a single source sample, sequenced in a study of T cells after yellow fever vaccination. In TCRdb, the 5' RACE reads were re-called with MiXCR into one record per CDR3 protein. The repertoire holds some 340,000 distinct CDR3 sequences, 4.1% seen once, with approximately 25% in the top ten. Sample: PBMCs, taken 5 days after the yellow fever booster vaccination. All receptors come from a man younger than 30 who received the YFV17D yellow fever vaccine.

This clonotype appeared a few times. The V call is TRBV2, the J call TRBJ2-1, with 10 bases matching TRBD2. Germline values: CDR1 SNHLY, CDR2 FYNNEI. Losses at the gene ends were 8 bases for V and 8 bases for J; bases not matched to a gene: 3. The CDR3 has 12 amino acids. CDR3 residues: CASFGLADEQFF. Written as DNA, the CDR3 is TGTGCCAGCTTCGGACTAGCGGATGAGCAGTTCTTC.

The J gene is TRBJ2-5, the V gene TRBV20-1, with TRBD2 identical over 8 bases. The CDR3 spans 12 residues. Germline CDR1 and CDR2: DFQATT and SNEGSKA (reference sequence). The junction had 4 bases not matched to a gene; V was cut back by 5 bases and J by 5 bases. CDR3 DNA: TGCAGTGCTGGGCCGGGGGGGGAGACCCAGTACTTC. This sequence encodes CSAGPGGETQYF.

The chain carries TRBV10-2 and TRBJ1-3; D call uncertain. The CDR3 consists of 15 residues. Germline CDR1 reads WSHSY; CDR2 reads SAAADI. V shed 6 bases and J shed 4 bases, with 16 bases lying between them. The CDR3 loop is CASRNYGRDGNTIYF. The DNA for the CDR3 is TGCGCCAGCAGAAATTATGGAAGAGACGGAAACACCATATATTTT.

The CDR3 region has the DNA TGTGCCAGCAGCGTAGAGGACGTTCCTTACAATGAGCAGTTCTTC. Its translation: CASSVEDVPYNEQFF. The genes are TRBV9 and TRBJ2-1; D is undetermined. CDR1 is SGDLS, CDR2 YYNGEE, per germline. CDR3 length equals 15 residues. Trimming took off 0 bases at V and 4 bases at J, with 11 bases between the two ends.

This clonotype was found a few times. The CDR3 sequence: CASSFDRAAGNTIYF. The CDR3, as DNA: TGTGCCAGCAGCTTTGACCGGGCAGCGGGAAACACCATATATTTT. This chain links TRBV5-6 with TRBJ1-3; the D is unclear. The CDR3 loop spans 15 amino acids. Germline V gene data show CDR1 as SGHDT and CDR2 as YYEEEE. Deletions cut 2 bases from V and 4 bases from J, with 13 bases between.

This clonotype was recorded at least ten times. This chain uses TRBV7-2 with TRBJ2-7; the D is unclear. V was cut by 1 base and J by 2 bases, with 9 bases left in between. This CDR3 has 14 amino acids. CDR1 and CDR2 (germline): SGHTA, FQGNSA. The CDR3 here is CASSLEPGPYEQYF. The CDR3 coding sequence is TGTGCCAGCAGCTTAGAACCCGGGCCCTACGAGCAGTACTTC.

This CDR3 is CASLGSWGTANGYTF. As DNA, the CDR3 is TGTGCCTCGCTGGGGTCTTGGGGGACAGCGAATGGCTACACCTTC. The chain employs TRBV30 and TRBJ1-2; 7 nucleotides line up with TRBD1. The CDR3 extends over 15 amino acids. V dropped 7 bases and J dropped 6; count of bases not matched to a gene: 17. Germline V gene sequence: CDR1 GTSNPN, CDR2 SVGIG (reference sequence).

This clonotype was seen a handful of times. This chain links TRBV7-8 with TRBJ1-4; 7 nucleotides line up with TRBD1. Germline V lookup: CDR1 SGHVS, CDR2 FQNEAQ. This CDR3 contains 15 residues. V gave up 5 bases and J gave up 1 base; unmatched junction bases: 4. CDR3 bases: TGTGCCAGCAGCATATGGACAGGAACTAATGAAAAACTGTTTTTT. Translating gives CASSIWTGTNEKLFF.

This clonotype was detected ten times or more. CDR3 bases: TGCGCCAGCAGCTTGGGTGGGGAGGCGACTGAAGCTTTCTTT. It is translated as CASSLGGEATEAFF. This chain joins TRBV5-1 and TRBJ1-1; D remains unclear. The CDR3 is 14 amino acids. V gave up 0 bases and J gave up 5 bases, with 11 bases separating them. Germline CDR1 reads SGHRS; CDR2 reads YFSETQ.

This clonotype was seen repeatedly, ten times or more. V gene TRBV20-1 combines with J gene TRBJ2-5, with a tentative D call TRBD2 (6 bases). Between the trimmed V and J ends, which lost 5 bases and 2 bases, there was a span of 6 bases. The CDR3 contains 11 residues. CDR1 and CDR2 (germline): DFQATT, SNEGSKA (reference sequence). CDR3 residues: CSAAGQETQYF. The CDR3 DNA sequence: TGCAGTGCTGCGGGACAAGAGACCCAGTACTTC.

This clonotype came up many times. The rearrangement joins TRBV20-1 to TRBJ1-5; D ambiguous. Germline CDR1 DFQATT, CDR2 SNEGSKA (reference sequence). Trimming left V 0 bases short and J 1 base short, with 16 bases between. The CDR3 is made up of 17 amino acids. Written as DNA, the CDR3 is TGCAGTGCTAGAGATAGAACCTTCCATGGGAGCAATCAGCCCCAGCATTTT. Protein sequence: CSARDRTFHGSNQPQHF.

The table lists this clonotype with many counts. The chain employs TRBV3-1 and TRBJ2-3, with D hard to call. The germline gives CDR1 LGHDT, CDR2 YNNKEL (reference sequence). CDR3 length: 15 residues. V was pared by 1 base and J by 2 bases, with 10 bases between. For the CDR3, the DNA is TGTGCCAGCAGCCAAGTTCAGCCCTTCACAGATACGCAGTATTTT. This gives the protein CASSQVQPFTDTQYF.

This clonotype was seen more than once but under ten times. CDR3: CATSPTSGLNTGELFF. The CDR3 DNA follows: TGTGCCACCAGTCCGACTAGCGGACTGAACACCGGGGAGCTGTTTTTT. The V call is TRBV15, the J call TRBJ2-2; 9 positions match TRBD2. The CDR3 has 16 residues. V dropped 6 bases and J dropped 1; count of bases not matched to a gene: 6. Per the germline V gene, CDR1 is LNHNV and CDR2 is YYDKDF (reference sequence).

This clonotype was seen ten or more times. In DNA form, the CDR3 reads TGTGCCACTACCGAGGGGCATAGCACAGATACGCAGTATTTT. Residues: CATTEGHSTDTQYF. The chain recombines TRBV15 with TRBJ2-3, with D possibly being TRBD1 or TRBD2 (5 bases each). Trimming pared 9 bases from V and 0 bases from J, leaving 13 bases between. From germline, CDR1 is LNHNV and CDR2 YYDKDF (reference sequence). The CDR3 spans 14 residues. Variable domain in full (rest from reference TRBV15 and TRBJ2-3): DAMVIQNPRYQVTQFGKPVTLSCSQTLNHNVMYWYQQKSSQAPKLLFHYYDKDFNNEADTPDNFQSRRPNTSFCFLDIRSPGLGDTAMYLCATTEGHSTDTQYFGPGTRLTVL.

The V and J genes are TRBV20-1 and TRBJ1-4; D remains ambiguous. The ends were cut back, 0 bases at V and 1 base at J, with 9 bases in the middle. Germline V gives CDR1 DFQATT, CDR2 SNEGSKA (reference sequence). The CDR3 is 15 amino acids. CDR3 nucleotide sequence: TGCAGTGCTAGAGATCAGTTAGGAACTAATGAAAAACTGTTTTTT. This encodes CSARDQLGTNEKLFF.

The sample holds many counts of this clonotype. This chain joins TRBV5-1 and TRBJ1-1; 7 bases line up with TRBD1. Germline V gene data show CDR1 as SGHRS and CDR2 as YFSETQ. The CDR3 is 13 amino acids. J lost 11 bases, V lost 4 bases, and 11 bases had no gene match. The CDR3 protein is CASSKGQETLAFF. The CDR3 coding sequence is TGCGCCAGCAGCAAAGGACAGGAAACGTTGGCTTTCTTT.

This chain uses TRBV2 with TRBJ2-2, with D tentatively TRBD2 (6 bases). CDR3 length equals 15 residues. With 7 bases removed from V and 6 bases from J, the gap between germline ends came to 18 bases. Looked up from germline, CDR1 is SNHLY and CDR2 is FYNNEI. The CDR3 DNA follows: TGTGCCAGCACTCCGGACGGGAGTATGTCCGGGGAGCTGTTTTTT. Translated: CASTPDGSMSGELFF.

The rearrangement joins TRBV3-1 to TRBJ2-7; D perhaps matches TRBD2 (7 bases). There are 18 residues in the CDR3. The V end was cut by 4 bases, the J end by 2 bases, with 24 bases between. Germline assignment: CDR1 LGHDT and CDR2 YNNKEL (reference sequence). The CDR3: CASSRTLREGGATYEQYF. The CDR3 region has the DNA TGTGCCAGCAGCCGAACCCTGAGGGAGGGGGGGGCAACCTACGAGCAGTACTTC.

The rearrangement uses TRBV6-5 and TRBJ2-5, with 7 bases lining up with TRBD2. J lost 5 bases, V lost 0 bases, and 6 bases had no gene match. There are 15 residues in the CDR3. Germline-derived CDR1 and CDR2 are MNHEY and SVGAGI. CDR3 sequence reads: CASSYSLRGVETQYF. In DNA, the CDR3 is TGTGCCAGCAGTTACTCGCTCCGGGGGGTTGAGACCCAGTACTTC.

The chain links TRBV28 to TRBJ2-2, with TRBD2 as a possible D gene (5 bases). From germline, CDR1 is MDHEN and CDR2 SYDVKM. V gave up 6 bases and J gave up 7 bases, with 18 bases separating them. The length of the CDR3 is 15 residues. CDR3 DNA: TGTGCCAGCAGCCAACCTACTAGTTGGGGCGGGGAGCTGTTTTTT. Translating it yields CASSQPTSWGGELFF.

The chain recombines TRBV5-4 with TRBJ2-3; 8 bases align to TRBD1. The CDR3 covers 14 residues. Germline CDR1 and CDR2: SGHNT and YYREEE (reference sequence). The ends lost 3 bases at V and 3 bases at J; junction bases unmatched: 3. The CDR3 coding sequence is TGTGCCAGCAGCTACAGGACAGGGACAGATACGCAGTATTTT. Protein sequence: CASSYRTGTDTQYF.

This clonotype has just a few counts. This rearrangement joins TRBV6-1 to TRBJ2-5; TRBD1 agrees at 8 bases. Germline V gene data show CDR1 as MNHNS and CDR2 as SASEGT. This CDR3 is 13 amino acids long. The V segment lost 6 bases and the J segment 5 bases; nucleotides outside the gene matches: 5. In DNA, the CDR3 is TGTGCCAGCAGGGAGACAGGGGTGGAGACCCAGTACTTC. It encodes CASRETGVETQYF.